The clone carrying this T cell receptor beta chain was detected ten times or more. Its antigen is still unknown. This sample's time point: pre-sensitization, week 0. As to treatment: therapeutic diphenylcyclopropenone sensitization with weekly scalp DPC. The sample comes from a study of human T cells and chemical hapten exposure. Study outcomes and limitations: Clustering by CDR3 similarity yielded significantly more large clusters from expanded TCRs than controls.

Under the authors' procedure: Samples contained a median of 95,638 TCRs, with a range of roughly 23,224 to 700,000. MiXCR, run by TCRdb on the RACE reads, gives a single entry per CDR3 protein. What appears here as the V and J calls and clone size reflects TCRdb's work, not the paper's. The profile covers roughly 50,000 distinct CDR3 sequences, with 8% to 10% appearing a single time and 8% to 10% taken by the ten largest. The receptor's source is a middle-aged man with alopecia areata. Some clones in this sample may be carry-over from other donors' samples. The material was whole blood, obtained in connection with sensitization to the hapten diphenylcyclopropenone (DPC).

CDR3 protein: CASSQDGSGRAYNEQFF. CDR3 nucleotides: TGTGCCAGCAGCCAAGACGGGTCCGGGAGGGCCTACAATGAGCAGTTCTTC. The chain combines TRBV4-2 with TRBJ2-1, with TRBD2 identical over 8 bases. CDR3 length equals 17 residues. V trimming: 0 bases; J trimming: 2 bases; junction bases outside the gene matches: 6. In germline, CDR1 is LGHNA, CDR2 YNFKEQ.